The 9 T cell receptor beta chains presented below share a single source sample, sequenced in a study of blood T cells in healthy people across ages. The second PCR ran roughly 7 to 11 cycles with a sample-barcoded 5' primer and J-beta primers. TCRdb re-analysed the 5' RACE reads in MiXCR, keeping a single row per CDR3 protein. This sample has around 320,000 distinct CDR3 sequences, with 27% found just once. The sequenced sample consisted of blood. These receptors were collected from a woman between 65 and 79 years old in good health.

This clonotype was seen ten or more times. The chain couples TRBV12-3 or TRBV12-4 to TRBJ2-6; no definite D call. The CDR3 totals 15 residues. The V end lost 3 bases, the J end lost 0 bases, and 6 bases lay between the germline ends. The CDR3 spells CASSFAPSGANVLTF. CDR3 nucleotides: TGTGCCAGCAGTTTCGCTCCCTCTGGGGCCAACGTCCTGACTTTC.

The genes are TRBV20-1 and TRBJ1-1; 10 bases map to TRBD1. CDR1 and CDR2 from the germline V gene are DFQATT and SNEGSKA (reference sequence). This CDR3 spans 15 amino acids. V gave up 0 bases and J gave up 4 bases; unmatched junction bases: 5. The chain's CDR3 is CSARDPGQGGTEAFF. DNA for the CDR3: TGCAGTGCTAGAGATCCCGGACAGGGGGGCACTGAAGCTTTCTTT.

The gene calls are TRBV6-1 and TRBJ2-1, with 7 nucleotides matching TRBD1. The J call may be wrong; the DNA end is better matched by TRBJ2-7. This CDR3 region has 14 residues. The germline CDR1 and CDR2 sequences are MNHNS and SASEGT. Here the CDR3 reads CASSELTGSYEQYF. In nucleotides, the CDR3 is TGTGCCAGCAGTGAGCTGACAGGGTCTTACGAGCAGTACTTC.

This rearrangement joins TRBV3-1 to TRBJ2-5; D tentatively reads TRBD1 or TRBD2 (5 bases each). Germline V gene data show CDR1 as LGHDT and CDR2 as YNNKEL (reference sequence). This CDR3 is 14 amino acids long. The V end was cut by 1 base, the J end by 7 bases, with 13 bases between. Here the CDR3 reads CASSQGGGGGTQYF. CDR3 DNA: TGTGCCAGCAGCCAAGGTGGGGGTGGGGGGACCCAGTACTTC.

Concerning this clonotype: An end of the junction differs from the germline gene, which may be a read error. V and J are TRBV20-1 and TRBJ2-5; D may be TRBD1 (6 bases). CDR3 length: 12 amino acids. The germline CDR1 and CDR2 sequences are DFQATT and SNEGSKA (reference sequence). This CDR3 is CSARDRDTWEFF. CDR3 nucleotide sequence: TGCAGTGCTAGAGACCGGGACACATGGGAGTTCTTC.

This clonotype was seen only a few times. V usage is TRBV29-1 and J usage is TRBJ2-1; TRBD2 matches 7 bases. This CDR3 contains 15 residues. Germline CDR1 reads SQVTM; CDR2 reads ANQGSEA. The junction had 5 bases not matched to a gene; V was cut back by 3 bases and J by 0 bases. CDR3 residues: CSVEGGGVSYNEQFF. The CDR3 DNA sequence: TGCAGCGTTGAGGGGGGAGGGGTCTCCTACAATGAGCAGTTCTTC.

This clonotype has a count of ten or more. V usage is TRBV15 and J usage is TRBJ1-5, with D tentatively TRBD1 (5 bases). The CDR3 is 15 residues long. Germline loops: CDR1 LNHNV, CDR2 YYDKDF (reference sequence). The V gene lost 0 bases and the J gene lost 9 bases, with 15 bases spanning the gap. CDR3 in amino acids: CATSRDHQGVMPQHF. Written as DNA, the CDR3 is TGTGCCACCAGCAGAGATCACCAGGGAGTTATGCCCCAGCATTTT.

This clonotype appeared a few times. The chain combines TRBV4-2 with TRBJ2-1; no firm D call. The V and J ends lost 1 base and 2 bases respectively, with 12 bases between them. The CDR3 has 16 amino acids. Germline values: CDR1 LGHNA, CDR2 YNFKEQ. CDR3 in DNA: TGTGCCAGCAGCCAAGTAAGCGCCCAGACCTACAATGAGCAGTTCTTC. It translates to CASSQVSAQTYNEQFF.

This clonotype has just a few counts. The CDR3 sequence: CSARKWTSGIGEQYF. CDR3 in DNA: TGCAGTGCTAGGAAGTGGACTAGCGGGATCGGCGAGCAGTACTTC. This chain connects TRBV20-1 to TRBJ2-7; 12 positions match TRBD2. Germline trimming cut 3 bases from V and 6 bases from J; bases unmatched to any gene: 9. CDR3 size: 15 residues. Germline CDR1 is DFQATT and CDR2 is SNEGSKA (reference sequence).